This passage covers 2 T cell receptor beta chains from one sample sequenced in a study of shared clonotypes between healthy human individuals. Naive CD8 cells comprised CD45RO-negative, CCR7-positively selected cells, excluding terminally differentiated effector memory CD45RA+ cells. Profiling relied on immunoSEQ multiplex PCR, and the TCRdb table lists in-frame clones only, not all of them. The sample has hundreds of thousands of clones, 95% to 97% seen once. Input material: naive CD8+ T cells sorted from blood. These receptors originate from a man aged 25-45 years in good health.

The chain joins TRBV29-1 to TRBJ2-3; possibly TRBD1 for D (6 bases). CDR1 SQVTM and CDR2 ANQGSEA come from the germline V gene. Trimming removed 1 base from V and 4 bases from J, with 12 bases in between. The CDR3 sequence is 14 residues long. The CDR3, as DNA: TGCAGCGTTGAAGGGACAGAATTCCCAGATACGCAGTATTTT. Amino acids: CSVEGTEFPDTQYF.

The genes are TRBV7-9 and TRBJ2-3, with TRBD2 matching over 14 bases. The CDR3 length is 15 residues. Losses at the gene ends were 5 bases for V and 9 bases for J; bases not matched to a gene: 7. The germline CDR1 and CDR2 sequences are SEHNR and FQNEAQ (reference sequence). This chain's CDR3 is CASSTGTSGRGTQYF. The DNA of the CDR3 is TGTGCCAGCAGCACGGGGACTAGCGGGAGAGGCACGCAGTATTTT.